This T cell receptor (beta chain) was recorded in a study of identical twins. Findings of the study overall: With beta out-of-frame sequences, excess sharing by twins was weaker. Models underestimated out-of-frame TCR alpha sharing in monozygotic twins.

This clonotype appeared a single time. Its target is not known. This CDR3 has 17 residues. Trimming took off 2 bases at V and 11 bases at J, with 27 bases between the two ends. The germline V gene encodes CDR1 MDHEN and CDR2 SYDVKM. All of the donors were Caucasians in good health. After template switching added a universal primer site, the resulting cDNA carried unique molecular identifiers. TCRdb analysed the 5' RACE reads with MiXCR anew, one entry per CDR3 protein. The table records more than 1.5 million distinct CDR3 sequences, around 33% of them present only once. This TCR derives from a newborn girl in good health. Sequenced sample: cord blood. This rearrangement joins TRBV28 to TRBJ2-5; D might be TRBD1 (5 bases). The CDR3 DNA reads TGTGCCAGCAGTTTACATAGGATAGGGGTAAGGTCGGATGAGCAGTACTTC. Translated, it gives CASSLHRIGVRSDEQYF.